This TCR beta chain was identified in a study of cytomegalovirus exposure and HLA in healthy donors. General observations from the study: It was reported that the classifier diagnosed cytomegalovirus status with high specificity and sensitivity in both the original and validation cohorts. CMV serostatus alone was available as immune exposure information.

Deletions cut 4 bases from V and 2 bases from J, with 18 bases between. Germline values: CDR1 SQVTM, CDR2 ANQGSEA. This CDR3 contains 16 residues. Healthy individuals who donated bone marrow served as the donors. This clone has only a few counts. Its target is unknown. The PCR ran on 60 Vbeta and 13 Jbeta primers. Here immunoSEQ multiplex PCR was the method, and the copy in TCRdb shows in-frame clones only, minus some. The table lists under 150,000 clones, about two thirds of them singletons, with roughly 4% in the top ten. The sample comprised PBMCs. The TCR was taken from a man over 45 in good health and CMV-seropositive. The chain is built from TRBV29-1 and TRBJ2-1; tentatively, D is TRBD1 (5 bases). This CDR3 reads CSVVGQGPHTYNEQFF. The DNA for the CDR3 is TGCAGCGTTGTTGGGCAGGGCCCTCATACCTACAATGAGCAGTTCTTC.